A selection of T cell receptor beta chains follows, all from one sample in a study of radiotherapy plus CTLA-4 blockade in lung cancer. The repertoire was sequenced with immunoSEQ multiplex PCR; TCRdb's copy has only in-frame clones and lacks some. The sample carries tens of thousands of clones, roughly 77% recorded once. This specimen was peripheral blood, taken from a patient treated with radiotherapy plus ipilimumab. These receptors all stem from a human donor with non-small cell lung cancer who had a complete response to radiotherapy plus ipilimumab. Each CDR3 is given with its conserved first and last residue. Each record gives: clone size, D gene, J gene, V gene, CDR3 DNA, CDR3 protein. The D gene is left open where the match is weak. Part of the rows lack a size; the others show once, few, many or a class for expanded clones.

clone size: .
D gene: .
J gene: TRBJ2-7
V gene: TRBV4-3
CDR3 DNA: TGCGCCAGCAGCCGAGGCAGCTCCTCCTACGAGCAGTACTTC
CDR3 protein: CASSRGSSSYEQYF

clone size: few
D gene: .
J gene: TRBJ2-3
V gene: TRBV7-9
CDR3 DNA: TGTGCCAGCAGCTTTGTCAGGGTGGGAGATACGCAGTATTTT
CDR3 protein: CASSFVRVGDTQYF

clone size: .
D gene: .
J gene: TRBJ2-1
V gene: TRBV27
CDR3 DNA: TGTGCCAGCGGCCTCTTGACCGGGACAATCTCCTACAATGAGCAGTTCTTC
CDR3 protein: CASGLLTGTISYNEQFF

clone size: medium-sized
D gene: .
J gene: TRBJ2-7
V gene: TRBV2
CDR3 DNA: TGTGCCAGCAGCTCCCGGGGGGCAGTTTACGAGCAGTACTTC
CDR3 protein: CASSSRGAVYEQYF

clone size: .
D gene: .
J gene: TRBJ2-7
V gene: TRBV2
CDR3 DNA: TGTGCCAGCAGAGATAGGGGGCGGGACGGAATCTCCTACGAGCAGTACTTC
CDR3 protein: CASRDRGRDGISYEQYF

clone size: .
D gene: .
J gene: TRBJ2-3
V gene: TRBV30
CDR3 DNA: TGTGCCTGGAGTGTACCTCCCCAGCGGGATACGCAGTATTTT
CDR3 protein: CAWSVPPQRDTQYF

clone size: once
D gene: TRBD2
J gene: TRBJ2-5
V gene: TRBV7-9
CDR3 DNA: TGTGCCAGCAGCTTGGCGGGAGGGATCCAAGAGACCCAGTACTTC
CDR3 protein: CASSLAGGIQETQYF

clone size: .
D gene: .
J gene: TRBJ2-3
V gene: TRBV19
CDR3 DNA: TGTGCCAGTAGTAGCCGACAGGCACGATCAGATACGCAGTATTTT
CDR3 protein: CASSSRQARSDTQYF

clone size: .
D gene: .
J gene: TRBJ1-1
V gene: TRBV15
CDR3 DNA: TGTGCCACCAGTTTCCCCCACAGGGTCGGGGCTGAAGCTTTCTTT
CDR3 protein: CATSFPHRVGAEAFF

clone size: .
D gene: TRBD1
J gene: TRBJ1-1
V gene: TRBV4-3
CDR3 DNA: TGCGCCAGCAGCCAAGATTACATGGGGCAGGGGGCCACTGAAGCTTTCTTT
CDR3 protein: CASSQDYMGQGATEAFF

clone size: .
D gene: TRBD1
J gene: TRBJ1-1
V gene: TRBV5-4
CDR3 DNA: TGTGCCAGCAGCTGGGACAGGGTCACTGAAGCTTTCTTT
CDR3 protein: CASSWDRVTEAFF

clone size: .
D gene: .
J gene: TRBJ1-2
V gene: TRBV7-2
CDR3 DNA: TGTGCCAGCAGCCTAAACCAGGGAACTGGCTACACCTTC
CDR3 protein: CASSLNQGTGYTF

clone size: .
D gene: .
J gene: TRBJ1-5
V gene: TRBV11-2
CDR3 DNA: TGTGCCAGCAGCTTAGAAGTCGGTCAGCCCCAGCATTTT
CDR3 protein: CASSLEVGQPQHF